These 8 T cell receptor beta chains share one sample of origin, sequenced in a study of shared clonotypes between healthy human individuals. TCRdb's table, derived via immunoSEQ multiplex PCR, lists solely in-frame clones and lacks some. The sample has approximately 2,300,000 clones, roughly 92% seen once; the top ten hold 0.37%. Specimen: naive CD4+ T cells from PBMCs. Subset noted: CD45RA+ positively selected. All receptors come from a man aged 18 to 29 in good health. Some clones in this sample may be carry-over from other donors' samples.

The chain combines TRBV6-1 with TRBJ2-4; D unresolved. From germline, CDR1 is MNHNS and CDR2 SASEGT. This CDR3 is built from 14 residues. V lost 6 bases and J lost 0, with 9 bases in between. The CDR3 loop is CASRSRLAKNIQYF. The DNA of the CDR3 is TGTGCCAGCAGAAGTCGACTAGCCAAAAACATTCAGTACTTC.

The chain recombines TRBV10-3 with TRBJ2-5; TRBD2 matches at 7 bases. V was pared by 5 bases and J by 4 bases, with 10 bases of the junction left unmatched. CDR1 is ENHRY, CDR2 SYGVKD, per germline. The CDR3 runs to 15 residues. DNA for the CDR3: TGTGCCATCAGTTCCGGGACTACCCTGAGAGAGACCCAGTACTTC. It codes for CAISSGTTLRETQYF.

This sequence joins TRBV6-5 and TRBJ2-6; D unresolved. V lost 7 bases, J lost 4 bases, and 14 bases lay in between. CDR3 length: 15 residues. In germline, CDR1 is MNHEY, CDR2 SVGAGI. DNA of the CDR3: TGTGCCAGCACTCCAGCCGCTCTCGGGGCCAACGTCCTGACTTTC. Its translation: CASTPAALGANVLTF.

The CDR3: CASSSAGAGWYEQYF. The CDR3, as DNA: TGTGCCAGCAGTTCGGCCGGAGCGGGATGGTACGAGCAGTACTTC. The chain carries TRBV27 and TRBJ2-7; 7 bases line up with TRBD2. The CDR3 length is 15 residues. The junction had 10 bases not matched to a gene; V was cut back by 4 bases and J by 4 bases. Germline V lookup: CDR1 MNHEY, CDR2 SMNVEV (reference sequence).

The gene calls are TRBV11-1 and TRBJ2-3, with a tentative D call TRBD2 (6 bases). Germline-derived CDR1 and CDR2 are SGHAT and FQDESV (reference sequence). The CDR3 length is 15 residues. V lost 7 bases and J lost 4, with 18 bases in between. This chain's CDR3 is CASNHPGRRADTQYF. The CDR3 region has the DNA TGTGCCAGCAATCATCCAGGGAGGAGGGCAGATACGCAGTATTTT.

This clone was detected a few times. The CDR3 DNA follows: TGTGCCAGCTCACCCATGGACACTGAAGCTTTCTTT. Protein sequence: CASSPMDTEAFF. The genes are TRBV18 and TRBJ1-1, with D hard to call. Trimming pared 3 bases from V and 3 bases from J, leaving 5 bases between. Looked up from germline, CDR1 is KGHSH and CDR2 is LQKENI. The CDR3 extends over 12 amino acids.

This rearrangement joins TRBV5-4 to TRBJ2-1; TRBD2 aligns across 9 bases. Germline-derived CDR1 and CDR2 are SGHNT and YYREEE (reference sequence). J lost 3 bases, V lost 6 bases, and 10 bases had no gene match. The CDR3 is 16 residues long. The CDR3 DNA is TGTGCCAGCACCCTCTCCGGGACTAGCAGCTACAATGAGCAGTTCTTC. Encoded protein: CASTLSGTSSYNEQFF.

The chain has TRBV6-1 and TRBJ2-5; 10 bases fit TRBD1. Trimming at V came to 6 bases and at J to 5 bases, leaving 3 bases not matched to a gene. This CDR3 is 13 amino acids long. Germline V CDR1 and CDR2: MNHNS, SASEGT. CDR3 bases: TGTGCCAGCAGGACAGGGGGCAGTGAGACCCAGTACTTC. Translation: CASRTGGSETQYF.